This TCR beta chain was sequenced during a study of T cell repertoires in cytomegalovirus infection. Study outcomes and limitations: There were HLA-C-restricted CMV-specific TCR beta clonotypes dominating the ex vivo response.

MiXCR was run by TCRdb on the reads, yielding one entry per CDR3 protein. Of 570,000 or so distinct CDR3 sequences detected, about 39% appear once; the ten largest clones hold roughly 50%. A word on this clonotype: Antigen unknown.

This receptor was identified in a human donor in good health (CMV status not recorded). Some clones in this sample may be carry-over from other donors' samples. This material consisted of cultured PBMCs, taken from culture after CMV antigen stimulation.

The CDR3 is CASSQGQREKLFF. CDR3 coding DNA: TGTGCCAGCAGCCAAGGACAGAGAGAAAAACTGTTTTTT. This chain links TRBV3-1 with TRBJ1-4, with D perhaps TRBD1 (5 bases). Germline CDR1 reads LGHDT; CDR2 reads YNNKEL (reference sequence). The V end lost 1 base, the J end lost 8 bases, and 8 bases lay between the germline ends. CDR3 length: 13 residues.